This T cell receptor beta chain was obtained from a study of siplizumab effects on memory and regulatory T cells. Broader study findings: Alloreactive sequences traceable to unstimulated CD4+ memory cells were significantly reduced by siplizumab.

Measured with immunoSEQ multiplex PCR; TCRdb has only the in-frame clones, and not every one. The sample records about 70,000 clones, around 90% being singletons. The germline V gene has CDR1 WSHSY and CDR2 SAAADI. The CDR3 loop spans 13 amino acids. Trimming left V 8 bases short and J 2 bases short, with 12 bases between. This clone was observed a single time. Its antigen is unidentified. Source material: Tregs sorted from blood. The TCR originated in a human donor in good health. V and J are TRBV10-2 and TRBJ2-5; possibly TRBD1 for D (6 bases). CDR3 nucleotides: TGCGCCAGCTGTCGGACAGCTCAAGAGACCCAGTACTTC. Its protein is CASCRTAQETQYF.